The 21 T cell receptor beta chains below all came from one sample that was sequenced in a study of T-cell reconstitution after alpha-beta-depleted transplantation in children. Unique molecular identifiers featured in how the TCRbeta library was prepared. TCRdb itself ran the PCR reads through MiXCR, one entry per CDR3 protein. The sample holds 130,000 to 150,000 distinct CDR3 sequences, around 8.5% seen once. The sequencing used PBMCs, mostly from graft donor cells, collected 180 days after TCRalphabeta/CD19-depleted stem cell transplant. All receptors come from a female patient aged 2-9 years who had a stem cell transplant for congenital amegakaryocytic thrombocytopenia, so the T cells may come from the graft donor.

This clonotype was seen only a few times. The chain joins TRBV6-1 to TRBJ1-3; TRBD1 matches 7 bases. V trimming: 7 bases; J trimming: 3 bases; junction bases outside the gene matches: 12. The CDR3 sequence is 16 residues long. Germline CDR1 is MNHNS and CDR2 is SASEGT. The CDR3 DNA follows: TGTGCCAGCATCCCGGGACAGCGATACCTTGGAAACACCATATATTTT. This gives the protein CASIPGQRYLGNTIYF.

This clonotype was found a few times. The chain employs TRBV19 and TRBJ1-1; TRBD1 matches at 8 bases. Per germline, CDR1 LNHDA and CDR2 SQIVND (reference sequence). The CDR3 is 15 residues long. V shed 2 bases and J 2 bases; nucleotides not matched to a gene: 4. This CDR3 reads CASSIWTGPNTEAFF. The DNA of the CDR3 is TGTGCCAGTAGTATATGGACAGGGCCTAACACTGAAGCTTTCTTT. The full variable domain, with the rest looked up from reference TRBV19 and TRBJ1-1, is DGGITQSPKYLFRKEGQNVTLSCEQNLNHDAMYWYRQDPGQGLRLIYYSQIVNDFQKGDIAEGYSVSREKKESFPLTVTSAQKNPTAFYLCASSIWTGPNTEAFFGQGTRLTVV.

This clonotype was recorded at least ten times. The chain is built from TRBV6-5 and TRBJ1-1; the D is unclear. Germline CDR1 is MNHEY and CDR2 is SVGAGI. Trimming shortened V by 5 bases and J by 4 bases, and 11 bases separated the two germline ends. The length of the CDR3 is 13 residues. The CDR3 reads CASSQDETTEAFF. Written as DNA, the CDR3 is TGTGCCAGCAGTCAGGACGAAACCACTGAAGCTTTCTTT.

Ten or more counts support this clonotype. V is TRBV21-1 and J is TRBJ1-5; TRBD1 reflects the table's D call only, with no check against the DNA. TRBV21-1 is a listed pseudogene. The CDR3 runs to 15 residues. CDR3 sequence (DNA): TGTGCCAGCAAAGGGGGTGGGTCTGGCAATCAGCCCCAGCATTTT. Its protein is CASKGGGSGNQPQHF.

In this sample, this clonotype turned up many times. The chain employs TRBV12-3 or TRBV12-4 and TRBJ1-4; TRBD1 matches 8 bases. This CDR3 has 15 amino acids. V lost 5 bases and J lost 5; bases outside the gene matches: 7. Here the CDR3 DNA reads TGTGCCAGCAGTCCCCAGGGGGCGCCCAATGAAAAACTGTTTTTT. Amino acid sequence: CASSPQGAPNEKLFF.

This clonotype was observed at least ten times. This chain uses TRBV3-1 with TRBJ1-1, with 10 bases aligning to TRBD1. The CDR3 consists of 14 residues. Germline trimming cut 5 bases from V and 4 bases from J; bases unmatched to any gene: 4. Germline V lookup: CDR1 LGHDT, CDR2 YNNKEL (reference sequence). The DNA for the CDR3 is TGTGCCAGCAGCTCACGACAGGGGGCCACTGAAGCTTTCTTT. Its protein is CASSSRQGATEAFF. Full variable domain (outside the CDR3, taken from reference TRBV3-1 and TRBJ1-1): DTAVSQTPKYLVTQMGNDKSIKCEQNLGHDTMYWYKQDSKKFLKIMFSYNNKELIINETVPNRFSPKSPDKAHLNLHINSLELGDSAVYFCASSSRQGATEAFFGQGTRLTVV.

Ten or more counts support this clonotype. The chain uses TRBV20-1 and TRBJ2-7; D not certain. V was cut by 0 bases and J by 2 bases, with 8 bases left in between. The CDR3 is made up of 13 amino acids. Germline V gene sequence: CDR1 DFQATT, CDR2 SNEGSKA (reference sequence). CDR3 amino acids: CSARDPRPYEQYF. For the CDR3, the DNA is TGCAGTGCTAGAGACCCTCGACCCTACGAGCAGTACTTC.

This clonotype appeared many times. The V and J genes are TRBV2 and TRBJ2-4; TRBD1 matches at 8 bases. This CDR3 has 15 residues. The germline V gene has CDR1 SNHLY and CDR2 FYNNEI. V lost 5 bases and J lost 6; bases outside the gene matches: 9. The CDR3 loop reads CASSPSGGVRNIQYF. The CDR3, as DNA: TGTGCCAGCAGTCCGTCAGGGGGCGTTCGAAACATTCAGTACTTC.

This clonotype was recorded at least ten times. The chain links TRBV7-9 to TRBJ1-6, with D maybe TRBD1 (6 bases). This CDR3 is 14 amino acids long. V gave up 5 bases and J gave up 7 bases, with 12 bases separating them. Germline V CDR1 and CDR2: SEHNR, FQNEAQ (reference sequence). CDR3 DNA sequence: TGTGCCAGCAGCCGCGGACAGAAGAATTCACCCCTCCACTTT. This translates into CASSRGQKNSPLHF.

This clonotype showed up many times. This rearrangement joins TRBV6-2 or TRBV6-3 to TRBJ2-6; 9 bases map to TRBD1. V lost 6 bases and J lost 0; bases outside the gene matches: 3. Germline CDR1 MNHEY, CDR2 SVGEGT. The CDR3 sequence is 16 residues long. CDR3 sequence reads: CASRTGGVSGANVLTF. CDR3 DNA sequence: TGTGCCAGCAGGACAGGGGGTGTCTCTGGGGCCAACGTCCTGACTTTC.

This chain connects TRBV12-3 or TRBV12-4 to TRBJ1-2; D gene ambiguous. Trimming shortened V by 8 bases and J by 4 bases, and 14 bases separated the two germline ends. The CDR3 has 13 amino acids. This CDR3 reads CASSGKGLYGYTF. The CDR3 DNA sequence: TGTGCCAGCTCGGGGAAGGGCCTCTATGGCTACACCTTC.

This clonotype was found many times. This rearrangement joins TRBV20-1 to TRBJ2-3, with D hard to call. V lost 6 bases, J lost 2 bases, and 6 bases lay in between. Germline CDR1 reads DFQATT; CDR2 reads SNEGSKA (reference sequence). The CDR3 is 11 amino acids. DNA for the CDR3: TGCAGTGCAAGCAACACAGATACGCAGTATTTT. Encoded protein: CSASNTDTQYF.

This rearrangement joins TRBV18 to TRBJ2-7, with 10 bases matching TRBD1. J lost 3 bases, V lost 0 bases, and 11 bases had no gene match. The CDR3 length is 18 residues. Germline CDR1 is KGHSH and CDR2 is LQKENI. CDR3 DNA: TGTGCCAGCTCACCACCGTTCTTGGGGACAGGGGATTTCTACGAGCAGTACTTC. It is translated as CASSPPFLGTGDFYEQYF. Drawing the rest from reference TRBV18 and TRBJ2-7, the complete variable domain is NAGVMQNPRHLVRRRGQEARLRCSPMKGHSHVYWYRQLPEEGLKFMVYLQKENIIDESGMPKERFSAEFPKEGPSILRIQQVVRGDSAAYFCASSPPFLGTGDFYEQYFGPGTRLTVT.

This clonotype was seen a handful of times. The V gene is TRBV11-1, the J gene TRBJ2-1; TRBD2 matches 10 bases. The junction had 6 bases not matched to a gene; V was cut back by 5 bases and J by 5 bases. CDR3 size: 15 residues. Germline CDR1 and CDR2: SGHAT and FQDESV (reference sequence). As DNA, the CDR3 is TGTGCCAGCAGCCCTCTAGCGGGAGACCACAATGAGCAGTTCTTC. Its translation is CASSPLAGDHNEQFF. The full variable domain, with the rest looked up from reference TRBV11-1 and TRBJ2-1, is EAEVAQSPRYKITEKSQAVAFWCDPISGHATLYWYRQILGQGPELLVQFQDESVVDDSQLPKDRFSAERLKGVDSTLKIQPAELGDSAMYLCASSPLAGDHNEQFFGPGTRLTVL.

The table lists this clonotype with many counts. This chain links TRBV27 with TRBJ2-2, with 10 bases fitting TRBD2. The V gene end was trimmed by 6 bases and the J gene end by 6 bases; junction bases not matched to a gene: 22. The CDR3 is made up of 20 amino acids. Germline V gives CDR1 MNHEY, CDR2 SMNVEV (reference sequence). The CDR3 nucleotides read TGTGCCAGCAGCACTCCCCTATGGACTAGCGGCTCTAAGGGGCCCGGGGAGCTGTTTTTT. Residues: CASSTPLWTSGSKGPGELFF.

The CDR3 here is CSARDPRGETNGYTF. In DNA, the CDR3 is TGCAGTGCTAGAGACCCCAGGGGCGAAACGAATGGCTACACCTTC. This sequence joins TRBV20-1 and TRBJ1-2; a possible D gene is TRBD1 (6 bases). The V end lost 0 bases, the J end lost 6 bases, and 17 bases lay between the germline ends. The germline V gene encodes CDR1 DFQATT and CDR2 SNEGSKA (reference sequence). The CDR3 has 15 residues.

DNA for the CDR3: TGTGCCATCAGTGGCAGGGGCGTAGAAGAGACCCAGTACTTC. This translates into CAISGRGVEETQYF. This chain joins TRBV10-3 and TRBJ2-5; tentatively, D is TRBD1 (6 bases). Trimming pared 4 bases from V and 3 bases from J, leaving 12 bases between. Germline values: CDR1 ENHRY, CDR2 SYGVKD. The CDR3 totals 14 residues.

There are many counts of this clonotype. This chain joins TRBV6-2 or TRBV6-3 and TRBJ2-3, with TRBD2 matching over 9 bases. Germline V CDR1 and CDR2: MNHEY, SVGEGT. V dropped 1 base and J dropped 2; count of bases not matched to a gene: 7. The CDR3 is 17 residues long. The CDR3 DNA reads as TGTGCCAGCAGTTACTTTCGACTAGCGGTGTACACAGATACGCAGTATTTT. Its protein is CASSYFRLAVYTDTQYF.

This clonotype was seen repeatedly, ten times or more. The chain links TRBV29-1 to TRBJ2-1, with 7 bases lining up with TRBD2. Germline lookup yields CDR1 SQVTM and CDR2 ANQGSEA. Unmatched junction bases numbered 5, after V lost 7 bases and J lost 5 bases. CDR3 length: 12 residues. The CDR3 protein is CSAGLVNNEQFF. CDR3 nucleotides: TGCAGCGCCGGACTAGTCAACAATGAGCAGTTCTTC.

This clonotype was observed a few times. The chain is built from TRBV29-1 and TRBJ1-1; the D is unclear. The CDR3 has 14 amino acids. Germline CDR1 SQVTM, CDR2 ANQGSEA. V was pared by 0 bases and J by 5 bases, with 13 bases between. CDR3 loop: CSVEDLLGFTEAFF. The CDR3 coding sequence is TGCAGCGTTGAAGATTTGTTGGGGTTTACTGAAGCTTTCTTT.

This clonotype was counted at least ten times. The chain is built from TRBV12-3 or TRBV12-4 and TRBJ2-7; 8 positions agree with TRBD1. The CDR3 runs 15 residues. After removal of 1 base from V and 2 bases from J, the junction contained 4 bases not matched to a gene. CDR3 sequence: CASSLGQGSTYEQYF. CDR3 DNA: TGTGCCAGCAGTTTAGGACAGGGGTCTACCTACGAGCAGTACTTC.